This is a list of T cell receptor beta chains from one sample in a study of cytotoxic CD8 clonotypes in ibrutinib-treated CLL. Clones were sequenced by immunoSEQ multiplex PCR, and TCRdb holds only the in-frame ones, with some missing. Here the sample spans around 310,000 clones, roughly 79% being singletons. Sequencing was performed on PBMCs, taken before ibrutinib treatment. These receptors all stem from a human donor with chronic lymphocytic leukemia. Each CDR3 is given with its conserved first and last residue.

V | CDR3
TRBV10-3 | CAIIGLQGDSNQPQHF
TRBV19 | CASSIVEQLYGYTF
TRBV5-8 | CASSLGPANYEQYF
TRBV7-9 | CASSLVQVPDTQYF
TRBV29-1 | CSARRDLPYEQYF
TRBV27 | CASSPTGLAVTNEQFF
TRBV7-9 | CASSSDREAYEQYF
TRBV12-5 | CASAPLSLEPGYTF
TRBV11-2 | CASSRGQGDQPQHF
TRBV5-6 | CASSFPGWGNNEQFF
TRBV9 | CASSAEGSGRAGETQYF
TRBV11-2 | CASSLEVGTGELFF
TRBV30 | CAWSRGQGNQPQHF
TRBV25-1 | CASSAGTGHTDTQYF
TRBV7-9 | CASSLVRISEQYF
TRBV7-6 | CASSLWAEETQYF
TRBV5-1 | CASSLSVGLAGGLSTGELFF
TRBV6-5 | CASSYSVGNEQFF
TRBV6-6 | CASSHRTGPYYGYTF
TRBV5-1 | CASSLLAEGRNEQFF
TRBV7-8 | CASSLNQIYEQYF
TRBV29-1 | CSVTNGGNEQFF
TRBV5-1 | CASSRDREGYTF
TRBV19 | CASSIGSGYGYTF